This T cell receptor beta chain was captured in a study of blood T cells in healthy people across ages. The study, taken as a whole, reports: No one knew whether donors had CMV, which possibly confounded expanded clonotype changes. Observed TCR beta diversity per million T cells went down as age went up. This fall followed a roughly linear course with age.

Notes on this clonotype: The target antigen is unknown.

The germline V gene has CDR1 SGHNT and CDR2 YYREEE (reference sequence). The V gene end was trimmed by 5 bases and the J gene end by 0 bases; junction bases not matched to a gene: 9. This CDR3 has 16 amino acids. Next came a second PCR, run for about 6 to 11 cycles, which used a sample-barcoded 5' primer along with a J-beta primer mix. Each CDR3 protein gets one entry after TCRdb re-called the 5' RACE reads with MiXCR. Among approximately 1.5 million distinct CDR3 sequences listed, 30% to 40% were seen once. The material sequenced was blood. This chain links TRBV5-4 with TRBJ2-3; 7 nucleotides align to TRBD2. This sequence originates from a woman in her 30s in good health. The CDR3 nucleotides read TGTGCCAGCAGTAACCGGGGACTAACAAGCACAGATACGCAGTATTTT. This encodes CASSNRGLTSTDTQYF. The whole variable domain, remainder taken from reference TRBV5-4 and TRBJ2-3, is ETGVTQSPTHLIKTRGQQVTLRCSSQSGHNTVSWYQQALGQGPQFIFQYYREEENGRGNFPPRFSGLQFPNYSSELNVNALELDDSALYLCASSNRGLTSTDTQYFGPGTRLTVL.